Below, one T cell receptor (beta chain) is given with its context. Other DNA sequences in the sample encode the same CDR3. Splitting of each subset's genomic DNA was done evenly across several immunoSEQ plates. Clones were read by immunoSEQ multiplex PCR, and TCRdb kept only the in-frame ones, dropping some. The table records roughly 1,100,000 clones, approximately 68% of them present only once. The data were taken from a study of shared clonotypes between healthy human individuals. Germline V gene data show CDR1 as KGHSH and CDR2 as LQKENI. The CDR3 runs 13 residues. V dropped 3 bases and J dropped 6; count of bases not matched to a gene: 4.

This chain joins TRBV18 and TRBJ2-7, with TRBD1 identical over 8 bases. Sequenced sample: memory CD4+ T cells sorted from blood. The subset here: CD45RA-negative fraction. This TCR was sampled from a man aged 18-30 years in good health. In DNA, the CDR3 is TGTGCCAGCTCACCTCCAGGACAGGGCGAGCAGTACTTC. This gives the protein CASSPPGQGEQYF.